This TCR beta chain was recorded in a study of chemoradiotherapy in HPV16-positive cancers. The data were produced by immunoSEQ multiplex PCR, yet TCRdb's version contains in-frame clones alone and is incomplete. The sample yields around 13,000 clones, 77% seen once. This CDR3 spans 14 amino acids. V trimming: 6 bases; J trimming: 4 bases; junction bases outside the gene matches: 10. The germline V gene encodes CDR1 SQVTM and CDR2 ANQGSEA. The sequence came from a human donor with HPV-associated anogenital cancer. This sequence joins TRBV29-1 and TRBJ2-5; 8 bases align to TRBD2. Collection took place from a patient who underwent chemoradiotherapy. The CDR3 DNA reads as TGCAGCGTCGGCCGGGGGGGGGTCGGAGAGACCCAGTACTTC. As protein: CSVGRGGVGETQYF.